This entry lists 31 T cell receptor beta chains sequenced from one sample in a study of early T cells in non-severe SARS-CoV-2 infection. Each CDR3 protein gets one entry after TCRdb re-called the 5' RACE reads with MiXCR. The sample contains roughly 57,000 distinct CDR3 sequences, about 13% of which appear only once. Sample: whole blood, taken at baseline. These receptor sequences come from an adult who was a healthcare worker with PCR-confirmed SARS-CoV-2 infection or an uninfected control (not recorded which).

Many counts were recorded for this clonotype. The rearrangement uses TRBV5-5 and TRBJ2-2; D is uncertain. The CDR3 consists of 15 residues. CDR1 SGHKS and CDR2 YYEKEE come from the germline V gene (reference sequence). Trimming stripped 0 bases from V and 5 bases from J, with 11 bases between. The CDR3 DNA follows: TGTGCCAGCAGCTTGGACCCCCAACGGACCGGGGAGCTGTTTTTT. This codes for CASSLDPQRTGELFF.

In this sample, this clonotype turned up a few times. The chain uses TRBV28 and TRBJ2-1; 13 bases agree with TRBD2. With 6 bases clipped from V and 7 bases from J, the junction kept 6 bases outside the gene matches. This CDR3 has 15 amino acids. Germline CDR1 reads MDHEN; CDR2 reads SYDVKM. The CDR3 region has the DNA TGTGCCAGCAGCCAAACTAGCGGGAGGGCGAATGAGCAGTTCTTC. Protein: CASSQTSGRANEQFF.

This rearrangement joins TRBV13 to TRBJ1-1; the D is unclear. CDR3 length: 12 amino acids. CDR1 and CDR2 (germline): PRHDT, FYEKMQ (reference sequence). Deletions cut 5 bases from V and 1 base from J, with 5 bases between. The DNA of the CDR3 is TGTGCCAGCAGCCGGGCGAACACTGAAGCTTTCTTT. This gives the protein CASSRANTEAFF.

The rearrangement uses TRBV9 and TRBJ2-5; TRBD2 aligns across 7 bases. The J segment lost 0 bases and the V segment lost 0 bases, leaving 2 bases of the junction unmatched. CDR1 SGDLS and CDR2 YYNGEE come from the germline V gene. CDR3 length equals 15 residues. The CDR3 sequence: CASSVGGLDQETQYF. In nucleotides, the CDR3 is TGTGCCAGCAGCGTAGGCGGACTAGACCAAGAGACCCAGTACTTC.

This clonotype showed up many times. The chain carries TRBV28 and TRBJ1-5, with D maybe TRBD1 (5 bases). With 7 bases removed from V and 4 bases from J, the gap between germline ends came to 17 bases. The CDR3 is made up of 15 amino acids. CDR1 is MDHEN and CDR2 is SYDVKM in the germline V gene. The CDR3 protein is CASKRTQRGNQPQHF. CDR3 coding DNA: TGTGCCAGCAAAAGGACGCAAAGGGGTAATCAGCCCCAGCATTTT.

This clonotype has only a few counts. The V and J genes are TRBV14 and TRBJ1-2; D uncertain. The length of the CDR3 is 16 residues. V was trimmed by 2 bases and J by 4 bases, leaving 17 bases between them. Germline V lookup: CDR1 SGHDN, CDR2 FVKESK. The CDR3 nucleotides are TGTGCCAGCAGCCAACGGCCGGACCATTTTCTCTATGGCTACACCTTC. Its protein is CASSQRPDHFLYGYTF.

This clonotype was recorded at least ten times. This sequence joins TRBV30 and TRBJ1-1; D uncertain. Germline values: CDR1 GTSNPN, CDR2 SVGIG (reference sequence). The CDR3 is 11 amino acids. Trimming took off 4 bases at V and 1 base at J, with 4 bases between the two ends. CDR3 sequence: CAWKWNTEAFF. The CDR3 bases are TGTGCCTGGAAGTGGAACACTGAAGCTTTCTTT.

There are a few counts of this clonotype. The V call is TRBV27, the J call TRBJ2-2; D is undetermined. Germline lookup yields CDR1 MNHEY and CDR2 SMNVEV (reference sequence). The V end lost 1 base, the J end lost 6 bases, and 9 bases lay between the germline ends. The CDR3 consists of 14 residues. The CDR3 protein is CASSLWATPGELFF. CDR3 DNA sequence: TGTGCCAGCAGTTTATGGGCGACCCCCGGGGAGCTGTTTTTT.

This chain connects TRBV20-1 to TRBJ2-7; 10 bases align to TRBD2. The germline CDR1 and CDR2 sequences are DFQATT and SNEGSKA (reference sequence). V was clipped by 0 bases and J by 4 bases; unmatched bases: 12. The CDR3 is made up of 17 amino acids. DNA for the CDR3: TGCAGTGCTAGAGATCTCCAAGCTAGCGGGAGACTATACGAGCAGTACTTC. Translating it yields CSARDLQASGRLYEQYF.

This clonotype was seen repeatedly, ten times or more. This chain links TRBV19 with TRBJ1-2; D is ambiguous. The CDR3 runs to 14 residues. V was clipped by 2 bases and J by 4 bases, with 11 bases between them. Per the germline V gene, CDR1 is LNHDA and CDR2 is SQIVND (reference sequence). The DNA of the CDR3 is TGTGCCAGTAGTATAACAGCAGGCCCCTATGGCTACACCTTC. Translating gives CASSITAGPYGYTF.

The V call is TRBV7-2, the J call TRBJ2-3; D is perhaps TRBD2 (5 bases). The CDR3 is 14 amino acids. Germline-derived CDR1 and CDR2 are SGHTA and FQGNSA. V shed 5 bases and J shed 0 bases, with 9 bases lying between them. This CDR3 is CASSIAGSTDTQYF. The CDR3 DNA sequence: TGTGCCAGCAGCATTGCGGGCAGCACAGATACGCAGTATTTT.

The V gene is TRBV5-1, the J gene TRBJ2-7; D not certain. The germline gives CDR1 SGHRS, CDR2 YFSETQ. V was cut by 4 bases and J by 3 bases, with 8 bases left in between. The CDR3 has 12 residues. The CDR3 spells CASSPPNYEQYF. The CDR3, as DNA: TGCGCCAGCAGCCCGCCGAACTACGAGCAGTACTTC.

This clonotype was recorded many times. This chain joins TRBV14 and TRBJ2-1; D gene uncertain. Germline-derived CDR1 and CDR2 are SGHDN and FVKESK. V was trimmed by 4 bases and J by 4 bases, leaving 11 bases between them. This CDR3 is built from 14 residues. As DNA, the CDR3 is TGTGCCAGCAGCCCCTTTGACGGGTACAATGAGCAGTTCTTC. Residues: CASSPFDGYNEQFF.

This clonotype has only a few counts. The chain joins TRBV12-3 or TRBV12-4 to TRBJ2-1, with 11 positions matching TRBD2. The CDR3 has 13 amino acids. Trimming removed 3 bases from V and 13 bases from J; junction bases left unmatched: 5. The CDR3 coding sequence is TGTGCCAGCAGTTTCTCTAGCGGGGGGTTTCAGTTCTTC. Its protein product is CASSFSSGGFQFF.

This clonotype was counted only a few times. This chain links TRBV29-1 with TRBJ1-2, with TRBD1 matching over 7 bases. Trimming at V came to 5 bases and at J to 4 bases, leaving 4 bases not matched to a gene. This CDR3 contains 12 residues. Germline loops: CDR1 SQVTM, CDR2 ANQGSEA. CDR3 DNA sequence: TGCAGCGTTCCCCGGACAGGCTATGGCTACACCTTC. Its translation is CSVPRTGYGYTF.

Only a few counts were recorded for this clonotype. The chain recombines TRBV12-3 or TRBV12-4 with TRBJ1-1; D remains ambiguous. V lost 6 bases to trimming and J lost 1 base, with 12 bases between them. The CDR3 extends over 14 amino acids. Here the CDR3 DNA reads TGTGCCAGCAGCACTCAGACCCAGAACACTGAAGCTTTCTTT. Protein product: CASSTQTQNTEAFF.

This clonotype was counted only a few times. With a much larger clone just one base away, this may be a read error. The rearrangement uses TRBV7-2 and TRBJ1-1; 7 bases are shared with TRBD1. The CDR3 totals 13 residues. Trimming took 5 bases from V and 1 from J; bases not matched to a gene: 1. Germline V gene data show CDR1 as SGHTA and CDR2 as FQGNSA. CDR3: CASSRQGNTEAFF. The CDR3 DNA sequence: TGTGCCAGCAGCCGACAGGGGAACACTGAAGCTTTCTTT.

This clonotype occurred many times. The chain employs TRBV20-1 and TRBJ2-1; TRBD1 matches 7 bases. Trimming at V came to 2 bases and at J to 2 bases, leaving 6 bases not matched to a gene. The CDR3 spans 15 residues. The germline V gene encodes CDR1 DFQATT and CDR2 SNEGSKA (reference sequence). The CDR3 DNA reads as TGCAGTGCTAGAAATCACAGGGGACCCTACAATGAGCAGTTCTTC. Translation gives CSARNHRGPYNEQFF.

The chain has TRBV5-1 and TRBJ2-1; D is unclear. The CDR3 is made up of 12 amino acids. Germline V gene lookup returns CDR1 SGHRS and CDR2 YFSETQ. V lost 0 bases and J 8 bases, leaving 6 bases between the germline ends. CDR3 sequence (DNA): TGCGCCAGCAGCTTGGATATATATGAGCAGTTCTTC. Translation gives CASSLDIYEQFF.

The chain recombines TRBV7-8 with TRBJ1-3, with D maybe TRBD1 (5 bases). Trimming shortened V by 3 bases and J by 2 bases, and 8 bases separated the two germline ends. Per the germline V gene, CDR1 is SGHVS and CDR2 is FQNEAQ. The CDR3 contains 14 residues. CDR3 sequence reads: CASSLVQAGNTIYF. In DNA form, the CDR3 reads TGTGCCAGCAGCTTGGTACAGGCTGGAAACACCATATATTTT.

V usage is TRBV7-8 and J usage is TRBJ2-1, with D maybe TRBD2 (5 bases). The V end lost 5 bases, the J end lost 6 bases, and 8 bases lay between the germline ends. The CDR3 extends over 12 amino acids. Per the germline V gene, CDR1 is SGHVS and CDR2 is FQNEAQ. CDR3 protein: CASSTSGNEQFF. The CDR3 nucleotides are TGTGCCAGCAGCACCAGCGGCAATGAGCAGTTCTTC. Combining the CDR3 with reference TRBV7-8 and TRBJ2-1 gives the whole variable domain GAGVSQSPRYKVAKRGQDVALRCDPISGHVSLFWYQQALGQGPEFLTYFQNEAQLDKSGLPSDRFFAERPEGSVSTLKIQRTQQEDSAVYLCASSTSGNEQFFGPGTRLTVL.

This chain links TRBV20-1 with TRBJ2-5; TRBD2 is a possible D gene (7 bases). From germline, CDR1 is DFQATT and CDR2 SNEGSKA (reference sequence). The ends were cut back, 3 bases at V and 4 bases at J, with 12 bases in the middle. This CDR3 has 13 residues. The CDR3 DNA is TGCAGTGCTAGGGGGGGGGCCCCAGAGACCCAGTACTTC. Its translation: CSARGGAPETQYF.

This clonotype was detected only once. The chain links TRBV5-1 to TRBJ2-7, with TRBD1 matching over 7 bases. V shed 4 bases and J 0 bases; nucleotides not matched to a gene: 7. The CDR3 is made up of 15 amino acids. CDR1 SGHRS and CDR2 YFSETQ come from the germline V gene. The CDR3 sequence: CASSPGQRNSYEQYF. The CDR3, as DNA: TGCGCCAGCAGCCCGGGACAGAGAAACTCCTACGAGCAGTACTTC.

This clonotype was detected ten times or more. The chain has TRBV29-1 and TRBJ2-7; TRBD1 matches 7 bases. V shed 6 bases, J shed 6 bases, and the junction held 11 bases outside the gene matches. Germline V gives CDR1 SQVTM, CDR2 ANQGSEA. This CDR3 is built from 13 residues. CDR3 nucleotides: TGCAGCGTCTTGACAGGGACGTCCGGCGAGCAGTACTTC. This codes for CSVLTGTSGEQYF.

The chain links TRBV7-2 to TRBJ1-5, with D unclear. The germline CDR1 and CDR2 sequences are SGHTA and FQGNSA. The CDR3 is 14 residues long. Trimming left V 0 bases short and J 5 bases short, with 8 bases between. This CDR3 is CASSLAPGYQPQHF. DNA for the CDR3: TGTGCCAGCAGCTTAGCGCCCGGCTATCAGCCCCAGCATTTT.

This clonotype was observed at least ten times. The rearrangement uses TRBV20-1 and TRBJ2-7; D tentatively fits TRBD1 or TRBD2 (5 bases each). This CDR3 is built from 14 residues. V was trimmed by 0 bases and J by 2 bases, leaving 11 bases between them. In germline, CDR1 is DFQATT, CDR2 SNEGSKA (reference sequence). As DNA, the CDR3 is TGCAGTGCTAGAGATGGGGGTGGGACCTACGAGCAGTACTTC. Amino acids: CSARDGGGTYEQYF.

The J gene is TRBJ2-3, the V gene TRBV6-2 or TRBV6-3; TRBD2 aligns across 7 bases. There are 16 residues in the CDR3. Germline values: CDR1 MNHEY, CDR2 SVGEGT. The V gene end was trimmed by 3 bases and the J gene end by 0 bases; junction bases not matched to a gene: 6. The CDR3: CASSYQRGDSTDTQYF. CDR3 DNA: TGTGCCAGCAGTTATCAGCGGGGTGATAGCACAGATACGCAGTATTTT.

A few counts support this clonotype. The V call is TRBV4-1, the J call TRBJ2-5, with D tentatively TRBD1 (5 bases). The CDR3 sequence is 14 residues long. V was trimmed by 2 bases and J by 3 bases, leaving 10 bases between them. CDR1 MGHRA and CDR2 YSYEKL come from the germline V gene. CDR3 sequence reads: CASSQSVREETQYF. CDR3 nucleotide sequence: TGCGCCAGCAGCCAATCGGTCAGGGAAGAGACCCAGTACTTC.

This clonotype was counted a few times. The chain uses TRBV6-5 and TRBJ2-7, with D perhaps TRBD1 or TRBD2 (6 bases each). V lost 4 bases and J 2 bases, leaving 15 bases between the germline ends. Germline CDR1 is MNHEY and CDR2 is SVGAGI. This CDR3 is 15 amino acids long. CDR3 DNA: TGTGCCAGCAGTTTGGTGGGGGGCGCAACCTACGAGCAGTACTTC. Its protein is CASSLVGGATYEQYF.

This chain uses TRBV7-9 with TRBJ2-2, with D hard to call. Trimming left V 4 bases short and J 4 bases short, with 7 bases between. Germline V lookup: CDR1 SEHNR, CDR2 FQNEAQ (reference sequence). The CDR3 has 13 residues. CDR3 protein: CASSSSGTGELFF. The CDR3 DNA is TGTGCCAGCAGCTCCTCAGGCACCGGGGAGCTGTTTTTT. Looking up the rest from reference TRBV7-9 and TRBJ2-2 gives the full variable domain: DTGVSQNPRHKITKRGQNVTFRCDPISEHNRLYWYRQTLGQGPEFLTYFQNEAQLEKSRLLSDRFSAERPKGSFSTLEIQRTEQGDSAMYLCASSSSGTGELFFGEGSRLTVL.

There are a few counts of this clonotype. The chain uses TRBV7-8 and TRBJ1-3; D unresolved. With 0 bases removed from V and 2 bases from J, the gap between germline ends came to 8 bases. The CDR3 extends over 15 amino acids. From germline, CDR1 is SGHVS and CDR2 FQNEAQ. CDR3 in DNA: TGTGCCAGCAGCTTAGCTCTAGGGACTGGAAACACCATATATTTT. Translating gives CASSLALGTGNTIYF.